The clone carrying this TCR beta chain was recorded at least ten times. What it binds is unknown. CDR1 and CDR2 (germline): SGHAT, FQNNGV. Trimming cost V 0 bases and J 4 bases, with 5 bases left between them. The length of the CDR3 is 13 residues. These data are taken from a study of CD8 T cells in ankylosing spondylitis. General study points: Reports say disease-linked clones showed up significantly more in matched ankylosing spondylitis synovial fluid. Eight highly homologous variants formed a TCR beta motif that appeared characteristic of ankylosing spondylitis blood.

5'-RACE, quantitative and with molecular barcodes, yielded the TCR beta libraries. TCRdb independently ran MiXCR on the 5' RACE reads; one entry per CDR3 protein. The sample has 100,000 to 150,000 distinct CDR3 sequences; roughly 8.8% are singletons. This TCR was recovered from a male donor with ankylosing spondylitis or in good health (not recorded which). The gene calls are TRBV11-2 and TRBJ2-3; D not resolved. Material for sequencing was blood, either unsorted or a sorted T cell fraction (not recorded which). The CDR3, as DNA: TGTGCCAGCAGCTTAGAGAGCGCAGATACGCAGTATTTT. Translating gives CASSLESADTQYF. Together with reference TRBV11-2 and TRBJ2-3, the CDR3 gives the full variable domain: EAGVAQSPRYKIIEKRQSVAFWCNPISGHATLYWYQQILGQGPKLLIQFQNNGVVDDSQLPKDRFSAERLKGVDSTLKIQPAKLEDSAVYLCASSLESADTQYFGPGTRLTVL.